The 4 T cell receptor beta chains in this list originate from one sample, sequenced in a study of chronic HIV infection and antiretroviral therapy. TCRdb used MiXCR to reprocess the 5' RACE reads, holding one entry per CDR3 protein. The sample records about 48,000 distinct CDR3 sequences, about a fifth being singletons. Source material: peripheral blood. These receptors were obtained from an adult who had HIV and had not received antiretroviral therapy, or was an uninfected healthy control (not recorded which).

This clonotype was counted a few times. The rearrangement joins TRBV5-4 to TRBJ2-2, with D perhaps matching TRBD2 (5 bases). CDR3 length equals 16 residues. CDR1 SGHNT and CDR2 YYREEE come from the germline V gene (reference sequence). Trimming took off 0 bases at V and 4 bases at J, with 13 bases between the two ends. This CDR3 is CASSLERLGSTGELFF. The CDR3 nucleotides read TGTGCCAGCAGCTTGGAACGTTTGGGGAGCACCGGGGAGCTGTTTTTT.

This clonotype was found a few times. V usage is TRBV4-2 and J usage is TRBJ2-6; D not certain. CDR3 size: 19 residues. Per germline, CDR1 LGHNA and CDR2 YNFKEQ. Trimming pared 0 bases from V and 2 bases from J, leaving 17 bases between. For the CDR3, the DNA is TGTGCCAGCAGCCAAGATCGTCACACCCCGATCCCTGGGGCCAACGTCCTGACTTTC. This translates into CASSQDRHTPIPGANVLTF.

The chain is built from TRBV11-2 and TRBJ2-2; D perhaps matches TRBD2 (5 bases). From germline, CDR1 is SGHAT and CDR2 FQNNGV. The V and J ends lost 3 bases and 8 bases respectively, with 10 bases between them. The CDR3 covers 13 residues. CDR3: CASSFRDGGELFF. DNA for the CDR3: TGTGCCAGCAGCTTCCGGGATGGGGGGGAGCTGTTTTTT.

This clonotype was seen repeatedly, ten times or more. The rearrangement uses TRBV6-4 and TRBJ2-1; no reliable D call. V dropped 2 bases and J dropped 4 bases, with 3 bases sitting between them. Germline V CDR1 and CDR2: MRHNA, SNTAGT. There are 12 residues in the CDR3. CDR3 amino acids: CASSDRYNEQFF. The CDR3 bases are TGTGCCAGCAGTGACAGGTACAATGAGCAGTTCTTC.